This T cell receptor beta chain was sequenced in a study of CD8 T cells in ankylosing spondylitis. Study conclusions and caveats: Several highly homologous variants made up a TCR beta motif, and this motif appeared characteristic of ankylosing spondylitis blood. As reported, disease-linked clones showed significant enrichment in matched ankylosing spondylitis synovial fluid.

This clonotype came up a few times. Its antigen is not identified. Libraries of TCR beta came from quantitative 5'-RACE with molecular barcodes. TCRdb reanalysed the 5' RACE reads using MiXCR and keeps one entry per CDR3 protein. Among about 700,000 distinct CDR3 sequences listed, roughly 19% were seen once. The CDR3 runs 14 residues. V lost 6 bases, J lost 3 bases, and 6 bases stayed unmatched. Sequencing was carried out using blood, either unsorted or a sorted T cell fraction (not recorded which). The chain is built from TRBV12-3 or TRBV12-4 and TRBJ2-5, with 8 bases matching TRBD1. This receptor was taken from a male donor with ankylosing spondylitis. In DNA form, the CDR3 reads TGTGCCAGCAGCGGACAGGGCGCAGAAGAGACCCAGTACTTC. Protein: CASSGQGAEETQYF.